This entry features one TCR beta chain sequence. The entry originates in a study of T cell changes during pregnancy in multiple sclerosis. The CDR3 is 14 residues long. The germline gives CDR1 SGHRS, CDR2 YFSETQ. Trimming took 5 bases from V and 5 from J, leaving 16 bases between them. TCRdb's table, derived via immunoSEQ multiplex PCR, lists solely in-frame clones and lacks some. The profile shows tens of thousands of clones, about 92% of them singletons. Specimen: peripheral blood, collected in the second trimester of pregnancy. This TCR was sampled from a female donor in good health, enrolled as a control in a pregnancy study. This chain connects TRBV5-1 to TRBJ1-2; D is perhaps TRBD1 (5 bases). The CDR3 protein is CASRDSPSSYGYTF. CDR3 nucleotide sequence: TGCGCCAGCAGAGACAGCCCCTCCTCATATGGCTACACCTTC. The full variable domain, rest sourced from reference TRBV5-1 and TRBJ1-2, is KAGVTQTPRYLIKTRGQQVTLSCSPISGHRSVSWYQQTPGQGLQFLFEYFSETQRNKGNFPGRFSGRQFSNSRSEMNVSTLELGDSALYLCASRDSPSSYGYTFGSGTRLTVV.